This passage covers 20 T cell receptor beta chains from one sample sequenced in a study of blood T cell repertoires in COVID-19. Assay used: immunoSEQ multiplex PCR; TCRdb lists only in-frame clones, some missing. The data hold fewer than 250,000 clones, with approximately 90% observed a single time. The sample taken for sequencing was peripheral blood. These receptors all stem from a middle-aged man with acute or convalescent COVID-19.

This clone has just one count. CDR3 sequence reads: CASSYSGAGKNIQYF. In DNA form, the CDR3 reads TGTGCCAGCAGTTACTCAGGAGCGGGAAAAAACATTCAGTACTTC. The chain uses TRBV6-5 and TRBJ2-4, with 7 nucleotides matching TRBD2. CDR1 is MNHEY and CDR2 is SVGAGI in the germline V gene. The junction had 3 bases not matched to a gene; V was cut back by 0 bases and J by 4 bases. The CDR3 runs 15 residues.

The rearrangement uses TRBV19 and TRBJ2-3, with 10 bases that match TRBD1. The CDR3 totals 17 residues. Germline lookup yields CDR1 LNHDA and CDR2 SQIVND (reference sequence). The V and J ends lost 2 bases and 5 bases, in that order; junction bases with no gene match: 10. This chain's CDR3 is CASSIMGGQGSEDTQYF. CDR3 nucleotides: TGTGCCAGTAGTATAATGGGGGGACAGGGGAGTGAAGATACGCAGTATTTT. Full variable domain (outside the CDR3, taken from reference TRBV19 and TRBJ2-3): DGGITQSPKYLFRKEGQNVTLSCEQNLNHDAMYWYRQDPGQGLRLIYYSQIVNDFQKGDIAEGYSVSREKKESFPLTVTSAQKNPTAFYLCASSIMGGQGSEDTQYFGPGTRLTVL.

The chain combines TRBV6-5 with TRBJ2-7; 9 bases line up with TRBD1. V lost 6 bases, J lost 5 bases, and 11 bases stayed unmatched. Germline CDR1 is MNHEY and CDR2 is SVGAGI. The CDR3 has 15 residues. CDR3: CASRTGTGLSHEQYF. Written as DNA, the CDR3 is TGTGCCAGCAGAACCGGGACAGGGCTTTCCCACGAGCAGTACTTC.

V usage is TRBV2 and J usage is TRBJ2-3; 9 nucleotides line up with TRBD2. The CDR3 has 15 amino acids. Trimming removed 5 bases from V and 8 bases from J; junction bases left unmatched: 11. CDR1 and CDR2 from the germline V gene are SNHLY and FYNNEI. CDR3 sequence (DNA): TGTGCCAGCAGTCCTTCTAGCGGGGTCGTGGGTACGCAGTATTTT. Its translation is CASSPSSGVVGTQYF. The variable domain in full, with the rest retrieved from reference TRBV2 and TRBJ2-3, is EPEVTQTPSHQVTQMGQEVILRCVPISNHLYFYWYRQILGQKVEFLVSFYNNEISEKSEIFDDQFSVERPDGSNFTLKIRSTKLEDSAMYFCASSPSSGVVGTQYFGPGTRLTVL.

This clone was seen only once. This chain links TRBV4-1 with TRBJ1-5, with D unclear. V shed 4 bases and J shed 4 bases, with 11 bases lying between them. CDR1 is MGHRA, CDR2 YSYEKL, per germline. This CDR3 comprises 14 residues. The CDR3 nucleotides are TGCGCCAGCAGCCGAGGGCTCGGGAATCAGCCCCAGCATTTT. This sequence encodes CASSRGLGNQPQHF.

The genes are TRBV7-9 and TRBJ2-7; TRBD1 agrees at 10 bases. The CDR3 has 13 residues. Germline V gene sequence: CDR1 SEHNR, CDR2 FQNEAQ (reference sequence). V gave up 5 bases and J gave up 6 bases; unmatched junction bases: 4. CDR3 nucleotides: TGTGCCAGCAGCCCCGGGACAGGGGCCGAGCAGTACTTC. Protein: CASSPGTGAEQYF.

V and J are TRBV5-1 and TRBJ2-2; 7 bases line up with TRBD2. CDR3 length: 14 amino acids. Germline V gives CDR1 SGHRS, CDR2 YFSETQ. Losses at the gene ends were 6 bases for V and 2 bases for J; bases not matched to a gene: 4. DNA for the CDR3: TGCGCCAGCACAGCGGGGCCCAACACCGGGGAGCTGTTTTTT. Translation gives CASTAGPNTGELFF.

In this sample, this clone turned up once. The CDR3 DNA follows: TGTGCCAGCGAGGAGCCGATTAATGAAAAACTGTTTTTT. Protein product: CASEEPINEKLFF. The V call is TRBV5-5, the J call TRBJ1-4; no clear D. The CDR3 has 13 amino acids. Trimming left V 7 bases short and J 4 bases short, with 11 bases between. From germline, CDR1 is SGHKS and CDR2 YYEKEE (reference sequence).

This sequence joins TRBV7-9 and TRBJ1-1, with a tentative D call TRBD1 (6 bases). V lost 3 bases to trimming and J lost 0 bases, with 8 bases between them. CDR1 SEHNR and CDR2 FQNEAQ come from the germline V gene (reference sequence). The CDR3 has 14 residues. Written as DNA, the CDR3 is TGTGCCAGCAGCTTTCGGGACATGAACACTGAAGCTTTCTTT. Protein product: CASSFRDMNTEAFF.

The chain carries TRBV6-6 and TRBJ1-5, with D possibly being TRBD1 (5 bases). The germline gives CDR1 MNHNY, CDR2 SVGAGI (reference sequence). This CDR3 contains 14 residues. The V gene lost 6 bases and the J gene lost 0 bases, with 9 bases spanning the gap. The CDR3, as DNA: TGTGCCAGCAGCCAGACAGATAGCAATCAGCCCCAGCATTTT. It is translated as CASSQTDSNQPQHF.

V gene TRBV28 combines with J gene TRBJ1-3, with 8 positions matching TRBD1. CDR3 length: 15 amino acids. The V and J ends lost 8 bases and 0 bases, in that order; junction bases with no gene match: 6. The V gene's germline CDR1 is MDHEN and CDR2 SYDVKM. This CDR3 is CASQSDRASGNTIYF. As DNA, the CDR3 is TGTGCCAGCCAGTCGGACAGGGCCTCTGGAAACACCATATATTTT. Full variable domain (missing parts from reference TRBV28 and TRBJ1-3): DVKVTQSSRYLVKRTGEKVFLECVQDMDHENMFWYRQDPGLGLRLIYFSYDVKMKEKGDIPEGYSVSREKKERFSLILESASTNQTSMYLCASQSDRASGNTIYFGEGSWLTVV.

This chain joins TRBV6-5 and TRBJ2-7; 9 positions match TRBD2. Germline V gene sequence: CDR1 MNHEY, CDR2 SVGAGI. The junction had 0 bases not matched to a gene; V was cut back by 2 bases and J by 1 base. The CDR3 covers 14 residues. The chain's CDR3 is CASSYAGGSYEQYF. For the CDR3, the DNA is TGTGCCAGCAGTTACGCGGGAGGGTCCTACGAGCAGTACTTC.

The CDR3 here is CASSLNRGQGGANVLTF. DNA of the CDR3: TGCGCCAGCAGCTTGAACAGGGGGCAAGGTGGGGCCAACGTCCTGACTTTC. The J gene is TRBJ2-6, the V gene TRBV5-1; 9 positions match TRBD1. V lost 1 base and J lost 3; bases outside the gene matches: 5. The CDR3 runs to 17 residues. Germline loops: CDR1 SGHRS, CDR2 YFSETQ.

The chain couples TRBV5-4 to TRBJ2-7, with 14 nucleotides matching TRBD2. Germline values: CDR1 SGHNT, CDR2 YYREEE (reference sequence). V lost 4 bases to trimming and J lost 2 bases; unmatched junction nucleotides: 5. This CDR3 spans 16 amino acids. The CDR3 nucleotides read TGTGCCAGCAGCCCTCGGACTAGCGGGAGGCCCTACGAGCAGTACTTC. Translating it yields CASSPRTSGRPYEQYF.

The count of this clone is one. V gene TRBV12-3 or TRBV12-4 combines with J gene TRBJ1-4; no clear D. The V end was cut by 2 bases, the J end by 7 bases, with 8 bases between. The CDR3 length is 13 residues. CDR3: CASSLMGSEKLFF. In nucleotides, the CDR3 is TGTGCCAGCAGTTTAATGGGGAGTGAAAAACTGTTTTTT.

V and J are TRBV7-8 and TRBJ1-2; D call uncertain. Germline CDR1 and CDR2: SGHVS and FQNEAQ. This CDR3 region has 15 residues. Trimming took off 0 bases at V and 8 bases at J, with 16 bases between the two ends. The CDR3 coding sequence is TGTGCCAGCAGCTTAGCGGCCAGAGGGATAGGAGGCTACACCTTC. As protein: CASSLAARGIGGYTF.

The rearrangement uses TRBV30 and TRBJ1-1; D is ambiguous. The CDR3 spans 11 residues. Trimming removed 3 bases from V and 5 bases from J, with 7 bases in between. Germline V gene lookup returns CDR1 GTSNPN and CDR2 SVGIG (reference sequence). Here the CDR3 DNA reads TGTGCCTGGAGCCAGAGGACTGAAGCTTTCTTT. Protein product: CAWSQRTEAFF.

The chain recombines TRBV7-8 with TRBJ2-7; 10 nucleotides align to TRBD1. The CDR3 totals 16 residues. The germline CDR1 and CDR2 sequences are SGHVS and FQNEAQ. The J segment lost 3 bases and the V segment lost 2 bases, leaving 7 bases of the junction unmatched. The CDR3 protein is CASSLFPGQGIYEQYF. CDR3 nucleotides: TGTGCCAGCAGCTTATTTCCGGGACAGGGGATCTACGAGCAGTACTTC.

The count of this clone is one. Other DNA sequences within the sample encode an identical CDR3. The rearrangement joins TRBV3-1 (or the pseudogene TRBV3-2) to TRBJ2-3, with D maybe TRBD2 (6 bases). Per germline, CDR1 LGHDT and CDR2 YNNKEL (reference sequence). The CDR3 extends over 17 amino acids. Deletions cut 0 bases from V and 0 bases from J, with 13 bases between. The CDR3 is CASSQDRGGASTDTQYF. CDR3 DNA sequence: TGTGCCAGCAGCCAAGATCGTGGAGGGGCTAGCACAGATACGCAGTATTTT.

The CDR3 DNA reads as TGTGCCAGCAGACCACTAGCGGGAGGGTTCTTC. Translated, it gives CASRPLAGGFF. The chain joins TRBV7-9 to TRBJ2-1, with TRBD2 identical over 12 bases. In germline, CDR1 is SEHNR, CDR2 FQNEAQ (reference sequence). Trimming at V came to 6 bases and at J to 15 bases, leaving 3 bases not matched to a gene. This CDR3 is built from 11 residues. Full variable domain (outside the CDR3, taken from reference TRBV7-9 and TRBJ2-1): DTGVSQNPRHKITKRGQNVTFRCDPISEHNRLYWYRQTLGQGPEFLTYFQNEAQLEKSRLLSDRFSAERPKGSFSTLEIQRTEQGDSAMYLCASRPLAGGFFGPGTRLTVL.